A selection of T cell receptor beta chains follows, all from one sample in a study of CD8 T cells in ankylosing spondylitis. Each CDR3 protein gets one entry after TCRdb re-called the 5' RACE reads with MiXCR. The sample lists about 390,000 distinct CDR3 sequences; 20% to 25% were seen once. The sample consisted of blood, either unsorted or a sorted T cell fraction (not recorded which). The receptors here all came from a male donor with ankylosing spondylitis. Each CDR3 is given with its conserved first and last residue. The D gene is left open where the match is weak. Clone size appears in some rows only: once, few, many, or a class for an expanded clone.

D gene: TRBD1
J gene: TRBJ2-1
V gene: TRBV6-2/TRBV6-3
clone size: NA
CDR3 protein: CASSVTGSSYNEQFF
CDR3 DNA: TGTGCCAGCAGTGTGACAGGGAGCTCCTACAATGAGCAGTTCTTC

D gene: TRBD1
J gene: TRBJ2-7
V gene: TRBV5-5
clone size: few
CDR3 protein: CASSLRTGISYEQYF
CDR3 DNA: TGTGCCAGCAGCTTGCGGACAGGGATCTCCTACGAGCAGTACTTC

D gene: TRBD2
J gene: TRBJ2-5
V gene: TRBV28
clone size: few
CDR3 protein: CASSSPGLVSRETQYF
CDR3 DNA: TGTGCCAGCAGTTCCCCGGGACTAGTGTCCCGAGAGACCCAGTACTTC

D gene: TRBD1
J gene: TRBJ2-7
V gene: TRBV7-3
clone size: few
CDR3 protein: CASSIDRGGTYEQYF
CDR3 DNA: TGTGCCAGCAGCATAGACAGGGGAGGCACCTACGAGCAGTACTTC

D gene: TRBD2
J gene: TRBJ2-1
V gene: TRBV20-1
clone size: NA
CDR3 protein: CSAPLSSGKSSYNEQFF
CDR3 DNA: TGCAGTGCTCCCCTGTCTAGCGGGAAAAGCTCCTACAATGAGCAGTTCTTC

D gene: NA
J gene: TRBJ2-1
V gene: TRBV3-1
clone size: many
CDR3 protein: CASSQGTHEQFF
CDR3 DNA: TGTGCCAGCAGCCAAGGGACTCATGAGCAGTTCTTC

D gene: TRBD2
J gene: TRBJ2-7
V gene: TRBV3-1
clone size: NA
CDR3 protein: CASSTSGVPPYEQYF
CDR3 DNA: TGTGCCAGCAGCACTAGCGGGGTTCCTCCCTACGAGCAGTACTTC

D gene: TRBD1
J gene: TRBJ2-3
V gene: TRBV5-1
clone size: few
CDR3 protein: CASRQQGSTDTQYF
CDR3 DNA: TGCGCCAGCAGACAACAGGGGAGCACAGATACGCAGTATTTT

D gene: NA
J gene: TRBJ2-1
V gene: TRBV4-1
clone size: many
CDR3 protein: CASSQGHGVRFDEQFF
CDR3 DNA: TGCGCCAGCAGCCAAGGTCATGGGGTGAGGTTCGATGAGCAGTTCTTC

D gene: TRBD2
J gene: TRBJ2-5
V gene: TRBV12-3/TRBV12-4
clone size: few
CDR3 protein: CASRVSGSVGQTQYF
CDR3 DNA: TGTGCCAGCAGAGTTAGCGGGAGTGTCGGGCAGACCCAGTACTTC

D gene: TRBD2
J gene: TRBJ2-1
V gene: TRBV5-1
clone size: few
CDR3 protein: CASSQRLAMKAEQFF
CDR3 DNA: TGCGCCAGCAGCCAAAGACTAGCGATGAAGGCTGAGCAGTTCTTC

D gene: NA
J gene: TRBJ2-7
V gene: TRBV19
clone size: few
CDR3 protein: CASSTPTGYEQYF
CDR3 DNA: TGTGCCAGTAGTACGCCGACAGGCTACGAGCAGTACTTC

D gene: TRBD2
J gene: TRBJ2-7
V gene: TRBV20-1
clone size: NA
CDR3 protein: CSAGGGNPPREQYF
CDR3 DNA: TGCAGTGCTGGGGGAGGGAACCCCCCTCGCGAGCAGTACTTC

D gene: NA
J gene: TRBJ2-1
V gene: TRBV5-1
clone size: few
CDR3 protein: CASSLEREYNEQFF
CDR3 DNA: TGCGCCAGCAGCTTAGAACGGGAATACAATGAGCAGTTCTTC

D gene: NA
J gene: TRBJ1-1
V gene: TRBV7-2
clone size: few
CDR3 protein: CASSLAGLGPNTEAFF
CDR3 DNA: TGTGCCAGCAGCTTAGCGGGTTTGGGCCCGAACACTGAAGCTTTCTTT

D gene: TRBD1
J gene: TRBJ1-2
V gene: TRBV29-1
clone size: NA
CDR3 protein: CSVARDRINYGYTF
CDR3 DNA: TGCAGCGTTGCCAGGGACAGGATAAACTATGGCTACACCTTC

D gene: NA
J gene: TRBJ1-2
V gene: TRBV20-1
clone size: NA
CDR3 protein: CSAALTPAGRDSGGYTF
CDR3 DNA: TGCAGTGCTGCCCTTACCCCCGCGGGACGGGACTCTGGAGGCTACACCTTC

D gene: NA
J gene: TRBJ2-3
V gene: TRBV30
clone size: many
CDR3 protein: CAWSKDRLNTDTQYF
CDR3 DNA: TGTGCCTGGAGTAAAGACAGGTTGAACACAGATACGCAGTATTTT

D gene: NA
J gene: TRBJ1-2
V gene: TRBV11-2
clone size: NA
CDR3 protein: CASSLDPANYGYTF
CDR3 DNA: TGTGCCAGCAGCTTAGATCCAGCTAACTATGGCTACACCTTC

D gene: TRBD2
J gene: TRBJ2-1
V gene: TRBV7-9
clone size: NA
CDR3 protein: CASSSGTSDNEQFF
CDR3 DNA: TGTGCCAGCAGCTCGGGGACTAGCGACAATGAGCAGTTCTTC

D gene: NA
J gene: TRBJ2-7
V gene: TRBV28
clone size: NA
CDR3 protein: CASTARTYEQYF
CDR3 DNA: TGTGCCAGCACAGCGCGCACCTACGAGCAGTACTTC

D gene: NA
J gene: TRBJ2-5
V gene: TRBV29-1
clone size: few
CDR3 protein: CSVDLDPETQYF
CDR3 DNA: TGCAGCGTTGATCTGGACCCCGAGACCCAGTACTTC

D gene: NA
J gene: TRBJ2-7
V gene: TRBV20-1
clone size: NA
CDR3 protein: CSAVYRAYSYEQYF
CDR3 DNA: TGCAGTGCCGTTTACAGGGCTTATTCCTACGAGCAGTACTTC